This passage covers 22 T cell receptor beta chains from one sample sequenced in a study of graft-versus-host responses after intestinal transplantation. These receptors' targets are unknown. The data were produced by immunoSEQ multiplex PCR, yet TCRdb's version contains in-frame clones alone and is incomplete. The table includes approximately 60,000 clones, more than 90% detected once. The sample in question was unstimulated CD8+ T cells sorted from spleen or lymph node cells, obtained before transplant. Receptors originate from a human donor who was the organ donor for an intestinal transplant.

The rearrangement links TRBV7-3 to TRBJ2-2; a possible D gene is TRBD2 (6 bases). Trimming stripped 2 bases from V and 6 bases from J, with 16 bases between. This CDR3 contains 16 residues. From germline, CDR1 is SGHTA and CDR2 FQGTGA. CDR3 protein: CASSLGGTPMPGELFF. The CDR3 coding sequence is TGTGCCAGCAGCTTAGGGGGGACCCCAATGCCCGGGGAGCTGTTTTTT.

The rearrangement joins TRBV29-1 to TRBJ1-2, with D uncertain. V was shortened by 2 bases and J by 0 bases, with 13 bases between the two germline ends. CDR1 and CDR2 (germline): SQVTM, ANQGSEA. The CDR3 covers 15 residues. This CDR3 reads CSVEFWAEANYGYTF. CDR3 DNA: TGCAGCGTTGAATTTTGGGCTGAAGCTAACTATGGCTACACCTTC.

The chain links TRBV28 to TRBJ2-5; TRBD1 might be the D (7 bases). CDR3 length: 15 residues. The germline gives CDR1 MDHEN, CDR2 SYDVKM. V gave up 3 bases and J gave up 4 bases, with 15 bases separating them. The CDR3 DNA sequence: TGTGCCAGCAGTTTGTTACAGGGGACTGGAGAGACCCAGTACTTC. Its protein is CASSLLQGTGETQYF.

V gene TRBV6-6 combines with J gene TRBJ2-7; D unclear. The germline V gene encodes CDR1 MNHNY and CDR2 SVGAGI (reference sequence). Trimming shortened V by 0 bases and J by 2 bases, and 11 bases separated the two germline ends. The CDR3 loop spans 15 amino acids. The CDR3 bases are TGTGCCAGCAGTTACTCTAGGCGGAGTCCCTACGAGCAGTACTTC. This translates into CASSYSRRSPYEQYF.

The chain employs TRBV28 and TRBJ2-1; tentatively, D is TRBD2 (5 bases). The CDR3 covers 16 residues. Germline V gives CDR1 MDHEN, CDR2 SYDVKM. Trimming shortened V by 5 bases and J by 3 bases, and 17 bases separated the two germline ends. Written as DNA, the CDR3 is TGTGCCAGCAGTCAACCCCCAGCGGCAAACTACAATGAGCAGTTCTTC. It codes for CASSQPPAANYNEQFF.

The V gene is TRBV2, the J gene TRBJ1-2; perhaps TRBD1 as D (5 bases). The ends were cut back, 7 bases at V and 0 bases at J, with 12 bases in the middle. Germline V gene lookup returns CDR1 SNHLY and CDR2 FYNNEI. This CDR3 has 14 amino acids. CDR3 bases: TGTGCCAGCAACCTGGAGGGGACTAACTATGGCTACACCTTC. This codes for CASNLEGTNYGYTF.

The chain employs TRBV5-6 and TRBJ2-1; no firm D call. This CDR3 is built from 12 residues. The V end was cut by 2 bases, the J end by 5 bases, with 5 bases between. Germline V lookup: CDR1 SGHDT, CDR2 YYEEEE. The CDR3 loop reads CASSFTDNEQFF. The DNA of the CDR3 is TGTGCCAGCAGCTTTACAGACAATGAGCAGTTCTTC.

The chain combines TRBV28 with TRBJ1-5; the match to TRBD1 covers 7 bases. The CDR3 length is 18 residues. Trimming took 7 bases from V and 0 from J; bases not matched to a gene: 15. Per the germline V gene, CDR1 is MDHEN and CDR2 is SYDVKM. The CDR3 loop reads CASKNKGQLLYSNQPQHF. The CDR3 DNA is TGTGCCAGCAAAAACAAGGGACAGCTACTATATAGCAATCAGCCCCAGCATTTT.

This clone has just one count. At one boundary the junction diverges from the germline segment, which might be a read error. The CDR3: CAGSYSSGSYEQYF. The CDR3 bases are TGTGCCGGCAGTTACTCAAGCGGGAGCTACGAGCAGTACTTC. The rearrangement links TRBV6-5 to TRBJ2-7; TRBD2 agrees at 8 bases. Germline CDR1 and CDR2: MNHEY and SVGAGI. The CDR3 contains 14 residues.

This clone was observed once. The rearrangement links TRBV7-9 to TRBJ2-1; 9 bases line up with TRBD2. The CDR3 is 17 residues long. V lost 1 base and J lost 3; bases outside the gene matches: 7. Per germline, CDR1 SEHNR and CDR2 FQNEAQ (reference sequence). Here the CDR3 DNA reads TGTGCCAGCAGCTTAGACTCAGCGGGAGGCAACTACAATGAGCAGTTCTTC. This translates into CASSLDSAGGNYNEQFF.

This clone was observed once. The rearrangement joins TRBV27 to TRBJ2-7, with 10 bases fitting TRBD2. Germline V gene sequence: CDR1 MNHEY, CDR2 SMNVEV (reference sequence). The CDR3 consists of 17 residues. Trimming removed 4 bases from V and 3 bases from J; junction bases left unmatched: 12. The chain's CDR3 is CASSSRTSGNSIYEQYF. CDR3 nucleotides: TGTGCCAGCAGTTCACGGACTAGCGGAAATAGTATCTACGAGCAGTACTTC.

The chain has TRBV7-9 and TRBJ2-3; D is unresolved. V lost 5 bases and J lost 0, with 15 bases in between. The CDR3 is 16 residues long. Germline CDR1 and CDR2: SEHNR and FQNEAQ (reference sequence). The DNA of the CDR3 is TGTGCCAGCAGCGCAACCGACATATCTAGCACAGATACGCAGTATTTT. Its protein product is CASSATDISSTDTQYF. The whole variable domain, remainder taken from reference TRBV7-9 and TRBJ2-3, is DTGVSQNPRHKITKRGQNVTFRCDPISEHNRLYWYRQTLGQGPEFLTYFQNEAQLEKSRLLSDRFSAERPKGSFSTLEIQRTEQGDSAMYLCASSATDISSTDTQYFGPGTRLTVL.

This chain uses TRBV10-2 with TRBJ2-3; 13 positions agree with TRBD2. The germline V gene has CDR1 WSHSY and CDR2 SAAADI. The CDR3 runs 18 residues. J was trimmed by 1 base and V by 4 bases; bases with no gene match: 8. CDR3 sequence (DNA): TGCGCCAGCAGTGCCGGGACTAGCGGGGAGAGTCGCACAGATACGCAGTATTTT. Protein product: CASSAGTSGESRTDTQYF.

This clone was picked up one time. V is TRBV9 and J is TRBJ2-1; 11 nucleotides align to TRBD1. The V gene's germline CDR1 is SGDLS and CDR2 YYNGEE. The CDR3 is made up of 17 amino acids. J gave up 5 bases and V 4 bases, and 11 bases lay outside the gene matches. CDR3 sequence reads: CASSPGGGTGGHNEQFF. For the CDR3, the DNA is TGTGCCAGCAGCCCAGGGGGCGGGACAGGGGGTCACAATGAGCAGTTCTTC.

The CDR3 coding sequence is TGTGCCAGCAGTTTACTAGCGCTGGGTTTCACTTCCTACGAGCAGTACTTC. Its protein is CASSLLALGFTSYEQYF. This chain joins TRBV28 and TRBJ2-7; a weak D match, TRBD2 (6 bases). There are 17 residues in the CDR3. Germline CDR1 and CDR2: MDHEN and SYDVKM. Between the trimmed V and J ends, which lost 2 bases and 1 base, there was a span of 18 bases. The variable domain in full, with the rest retrieved from reference TRBV28 and TRBJ2-7, is DVKVTQSSRYLVKRTGEKVFLECVQDMDHENMFWYRQDPGLGLRLIYFSYDVKMKEKGDIPEGYSVSREKKERFSLILESASTNQTSMYLCASSLLALGFTSYEQYFGPGTRLTVT.

The chain couples TRBV7-9 to TRBJ1-3, with D unresolved. Between the trimmed V and J ends, which lost 5 bases and 0 bases, there was a span of 20 bases. The germline V gene has CDR1 SEHNR and CDR2 FQNEAQ (reference sequence). This CDR3 is 18 amino acids long. The CDR3 here is CASSLPEASITSGNTIYF. CDR3 DNA: TGTGCCAGCAGCCTTCCGGAGGCCAGCATTACCTCTGGAAACACCATATATTTT.

The chain joins TRBV6-5 to TRBJ2-7; 13 positions agree with TRBD2. CDR1 is MNHEY and CDR2 is SVGAGI in the germline V gene. The CDR3 spans 15 residues. The J segment lost 6 bases and the V segment lost 1 base, leaving 3 bases of the junction unmatched. This CDR3 is CASSYLGLAGVEQYF. The CDR3 DNA reads TGTGCCAGCAGTTACTTAGGACTAGCGGGAGTCGAGCAGTACTTC.

The genes are TRBV19 and TRBJ1-5; D remains unclear. Germline V gives CDR1 LNHDA, CDR2 SQIVND (reference sequence). The CDR3 sequence is 16 residues long. V lost 5 bases and J 0 bases, leaving 14 bases between the germline ends. The CDR3 loop reads CASSVTVSYSNQPQHF. The CDR3 nucleotides are TGTGCCAGTAGTGTTACAGTTTCTTATAGCAATCAGCCCCAGCATTTT.

The rearrangement links TRBV11-2 to TRBJ2-5, with 11 bases aligning to TRBD2. Germline-derived CDR1 and CDR2 are SGHAT and FQNNGV. This CDR3 has 16 residues. J lost 1 base, V lost 5 bases, and 6 bases had no gene match. The CDR3 bases are TGTGCCAGCAGCACAGGACTAGCGGGTCTCCAAGAGACCCAGTACTTC. It specifies CASSTGLAGLQETQYF.

CDR3 sequence reads: CASSQGLAGAEQYF. CDR3 bases: TGTGCCAGCAGCCAGGGACTAGCGGGAGCCGAGCAGTACTTC. V gene TRBV6-5 combines with J gene TRBJ2-7; 14 nucleotides align to TRBD2. Trimming at V came to 6 bases and at J to 6 bases, leaving 4 bases not matched to a gene. The germline V gene has CDR1 MNHEY and CDR2 SVGAGI. The CDR3 runs 14 residues.

This clone came up a few times. Relative to the germline gene, one junction end is altered; a read error may explain this. The rearrangement links TRBV6-6 to TRBJ2-5, with a possible D match to TRBD2 (6 bases). The end of the DNA fits TRBJ2-7 better, so the J call may be wrong. CDR3 size: 15 residues. The germline gives CDR1 MNHNY, CDR2 SVGAGI (reference sequence). CDR3 protein: CASSYWGVLSYEQYF. Written as DNA, the CDR3 is TGCGCCAGCAGTTACTGGGGGGTACTTTCCTACGAGCAGTACTTC.

The rearrangement links TRBV5-1 to TRBJ2-7; tentative D call: TRBD2 (6 bases). Germline loops: CDR1 SGHRS, CDR2 YFSETQ. This CDR3 contains 13 residues. Deletions cut 5 bases from V and 2 bases from J, with 11 bases between. The CDR3: CASSIWGAYEQYF. CDR3 coding DNA: TGCGCCAGCAGTATCTGGGGGGCCTACGAGCAGTACTTC.